The entry below gives a single T cell receptor beta chain sequence along with its context. Every isolated RNA sample was fully reverse transcribed, so sequencing captured expressed TCRB transcripts. Produced via immunoSEQ multiplex PCR; TCRdb's table is partial and in-frame only. The sample gives 150,000 or so clones, roughly 9.3% of which show up once; approximately 0.65% is in the top ten. This sample was taken from a study of beta chain features in type 1 diabetes. The V gene's germline CDR1 is MGHRA and CDR2 YSYEKL. V lost 3 bases, J lost 3 bases, and 12 bases lay in between. This CDR3 has 15 amino acids.

The sequence was obtained from a woman between 40 and 55 years old in good health. Sequencing was performed on central memory CD4+ T cells from blood. This chain joins TRBV4-1 and TRBJ1-3; the D gene is possibly TRBD1 (6 bases). CDR3 DNA sequence: TGCGCCAGCAGCCAGGTTTTGACAGGTGGAAACACCATATATTTT. Translating it yields CASSQVLTGGNTIYF.